Listed below are T cell receptor beta chains from one sample, sequenced in a study of T cells in pancreatic ductal adenocarcinoma. Sequencing was performed with immunoSEQ multiplex PCR; in TCRdb, only in-frame clones are kept and a portion is missing. Of some 16,000 clones in the sample, around 91% were seen once. The sequenced material came from PBMCs. The receptors derive from a human donor with pancreatic ductal adenocarcinoma. The CDR3 runs from the conserved cysteine through the conserved F or W. D genes are given only for firm matches. Size tells how often a clone was seen (once, few, many) or the class of an expanded clone, and some rows leave it out.

>-|TRBV29-1|TRBD1|TRBJ2-6
TGCAGCGTTGGAAGGGTTGAACAGGGGGCGCGAGGGGCCAACGTCCTGACTTTC
CSVGRVEQGARGANVLTF
>-|TRBV5-6|-|TRBJ1-5
TGTGCCAGCAGCCGCCTCCGCGGACGTCCTGATCAGCCCCAGCATTTT
CASSRLRGRPDQPQHF
>-|TRBV29-1|TRBD1|TRBJ2-5
TGCAGCGTTGAATTAACTCCCTCCGGGACAGGGGCTCTCCAAGAGACCCAGTACTTC
CSVELTPSGTGALQETQYF
>-|TRBV11-2|-|TRBJ1-6
TGTGCCAGCAGCCTATATACCGGGAATTCACCCCTCCACTTT
CASSLYTGNSPLHF
>-|TRBV2|TRBD1|TRBJ1-1
TGTGCCAGCAGTTACCACAGGGGGGCCCGGCTTCGTCCAGAAATGAACACTGAAGCTTTCTTT
CASSYHRGARLRPEMNTEAFF
>once|TRBV18|-|TRBJ2-3
TGTGCCAGCTCAAAAGCGGAGGGCCCCATAGATACGCAGTATTTT
CASSKAEGPIDTQYF
>-|TRBV7-2|-|TRBJ1-2
TGTGCCAGCAGCAGTACAGGGCTGGGCTACACCTTC
CASSSTGLGYTF
>-|TRBV11-2|-|TRBJ1-2
TGTGCCAGCAGCTCCCGGCTGTGGCAGGGCTATGGCTACACCTTC
CASSSRLWQGYGYTF
>-|TRBV7-2|-|TRBJ1-3
TGTGCCAGCAGCTTAGCACGAGGGCCGACATACACCATATATTTT
CASSLARGPTYTIYF
>-|TRBV13|TRBD1|TRBJ2-6
TGTGCCAGCAGCTCTGGACAGGGGGCGGCCGGGGCCAACGTCCTGACTTTC
CASSSGQGAAGANVLTF
>-|TRBV5-8|TRBD1|TRBJ2-3
TGTGCCAGCAGCACCAGGGGGAGCCAGACAGATACGCAGTATTTT
CASSTRGSQTDTQYF
>-|TRBV7-9|-|TRBJ1-1
TGTGCCAGCAGCTCGGGGAATGAAGCTTTCTTT
CASSSGNEAFF
>-|TRBV18|-|TRBJ1-1
TGTGCCAGCTCCCAACGGGGGCGCGTTATCATGAACACTGAAGCTTTCTTT
CASSQRGRVIMNTEAFF
>-|TRBV6-5|-|TRBJ1-2
TGTGCCAGCAGTTACGGGGGGGCCCTTAACTATGGCTACACCTTC
CASSYGGALNYGYTF
>-|TRBV7-8|-|TRBJ2-7
TGTGCCAGCAGCTTTCTCGGAGAGGGGTTGGGAGGTTACGAGCAGTACTTC
CASSFLGEGLGGYEQYF
>-|TRBV18|TRBD1|TRBJ1-2
TGTGCCAGCTCACCCACAGCGGGGACAGGGGGATACTATGGCTACACCTTC
CASSPTAGTGGYYGYTF
>-|TRBV7-6|-|TRBJ2-2
TGTGCCAGCAGCTTAGCCCCGAGGAATGGGGAGCTGTTTTTT
CASSLAPRNGELFF
>-|TRBV7-7|-|TRBJ2-3
TGTGCCAGCAGCTTAGGGGACGGGACAGATACGCAGTATTTT
CASSLGDGTDTQYF
>-|TRBV9|TRBD2|TRBJ2-3
TGTGCCAGCAGCGTAGGGGGACTAGCGGGTTTAGGAGATACGCAGTATTTT
CASSVGGLAGLGDTQYF
>-|TRBV9|-|TRBJ2-2
TGTGCCAGCAGTCCACAGAGGCCCGGGAACACCGGGGAGCTGTTTTTT
CASSPQRPGNTGELFF
>-|TRBV19|-|TRBJ1-1
TGTGCCAGTAGTATAGATCAATGGAGTTCGAACACTGAAGCTTTCTTT
CASSIDQWSSNTEAFF
>-|TRBV6-6|-|TRBJ2-5
TGTGCCAGCAGTTACTCGTCGAGGGGGGGGCGGGAGACCCAGTACTTC
CASSYSSRGGRETQYF
>-|TRBV6-4|-|TRBJ2-7
TGTGCCAGCAGTGACGCCCGGGACTGGAGCTCCTACGAGCAGTACTTC
CASSDARDWSSYEQYF
>-|TRBV19|TRBD1|TRBJ1-2
TGTGCCAGTAGTACGAAGGGGTGGAGGGGGCCTTATGGCTACACCTTC
CASSTKGWRGPYGYTF
>-|TRBV9|TRBD1|TRBJ1-1
TGTGCCAGCAGCGCGGAGGACAGGGGGGGGAACACTGAAGCTTTCTTT
CASSAEDRGGNTEAFF
>once|TRBV7-8|-|TRBJ1-1
TGTGCCAGCAGCTTAGGCTCTCGGGACGGGAGGGTCAGATCCACGAACACTGAAGCTTTCTTT
CASSLGSRDGRVRSTNTEAFF
>-|TRBV11-2|TRBD1|TRBJ2-3
TGTGCCAGCAGCTTAGCGGGACAGGGGGCGAGGCGCACAGATACGCAGTATTTT
CASSLAGQGARRTDTQYF
>once|TRBV19|TRBD2|TRBJ2-1
TGTGCCAGTAGTAGCGGGAGGGTGAACGAAGAGCAGTTCTTC
CASSSGRVNEEQFF
>-|TRBV5-1|TRBD2|TRBJ2-3
TGCGCCAGCAGCTTGGCTCGCAGCGGGAGGCCTAGCACAGATACGCAGTATTTT
CASSLARSGRPSTDTQYF
>once|TRBV27|-|TRBJ1-6
TGTGCCAGCAGTTTATGGATCCCGGGGGGGAATTCACCCCTCCACTTT
CASSLWIPGGNSPLHF
>-|TRBV9|-|TRBJ2-5
TGTGCCAGCAGCGTAGAAGCCGGAGGAAAGACCCAGTACTTC
CASSVEAGGKTQYF
>-|TRBV2|-|TRBJ2-3
TGTGCCAGCAGTTCCCACGCAGATACGCAGTATTTT
CASSSHADTQYF
>-|TRBV13|-|TRBJ2-7
TGTGCCAGCAGCTTAAGCCGCCCCTCTCTTAGCTCCTACGAGCAGTACTTC
CASSLSRPSLSSYEQYF
>-|TRBV7-9|-|TRBJ2-7
TGTGCCAGCAGCTTAGCCGGCCGCGGGAACGAGCAGTACTTC
CASSLAGRGNEQYF
>-|TRBV28|-|TRBJ1-2
TGTGCCAGCAGTCACGGGAGCTCTGGCTACACCTTC
CASSHGSSGYTF
>-|TRBV11-2|-|TRBJ1-2
TGTGCCAGCAGCCCCCGCCCAGGGATCTATGGCTACACCTTC
CASSPRPGIYGYTF
>few|TRBV21-1|-|TRBJ2-7
TGTGCCAGCAGCAAAGGGCGGGACAGGGAAGAGCAGTACTTC
CASSKGRDREEQYF
>-|TRBV7-2|TRBD2|TRBJ2-7
TGTGCCAGCAGATCAAGCGGGAGCAACTCCTACGAGCAGTACTTC
CASRSSGSNSYEQYF
>-|TRBV29-1|-|TRBJ2-7
TGCAGCGTTGAATCAGGAGGGGATCGGGGGCTGAACCCCTACGAGCAGTACTTC
CSVESGGDRGLNPYEQYF
>-|TRBV19|TRBD1|TRBJ1-5
TGTGCCACCACTAACTCCCGGGGGACAGGGGACAATTTAGCCCAGCATTTT
CATTNSRGTGDNLAQHF
>-|TRBV5-1|TRBD1|TRBJ1-4
TGCGCCAGCAGCTTGGGGGACAGGGGGTTACATGAAAAACTGTTTTTT
CASSLGDRGLHEKLFF